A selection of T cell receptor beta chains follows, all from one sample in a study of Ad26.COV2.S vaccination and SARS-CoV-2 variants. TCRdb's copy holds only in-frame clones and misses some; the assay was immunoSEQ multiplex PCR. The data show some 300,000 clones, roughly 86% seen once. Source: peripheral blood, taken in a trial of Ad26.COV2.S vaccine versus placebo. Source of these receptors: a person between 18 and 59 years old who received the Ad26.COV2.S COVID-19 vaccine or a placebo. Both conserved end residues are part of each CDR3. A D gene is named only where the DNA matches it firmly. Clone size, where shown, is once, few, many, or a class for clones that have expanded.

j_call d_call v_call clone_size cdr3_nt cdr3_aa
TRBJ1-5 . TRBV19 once TGTGCCAGTAGTATAGTGACCATGAATCAGCCCCAGCATTTT CASSIVTMNQPQHF
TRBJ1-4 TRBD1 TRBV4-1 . TGCGCCAGCAGCCCACTCAGGGGGGTGGGTGAAAAACTGTTTTTT CASSPLRGVGEKLFF
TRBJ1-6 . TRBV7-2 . TGTGCCAGCAGCCCGGACACGGTGAATTCACCCCTCCACTTT CASSPDTVNSPLHF
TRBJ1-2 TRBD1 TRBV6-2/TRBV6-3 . TGTGCCAGCAGTCGACAGGGGAGGGACTATGGCTACACCTTC CASSRQGRDYGYTF
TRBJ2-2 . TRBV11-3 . TGTGCCAGCAGCCTTGCGGCAACCGGGGAGCTGTTTTTT CASSLAATGELFF
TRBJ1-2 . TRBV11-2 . TGTGCCAGCAGCTTAGGCCGGGGTCAGGGGAGAGGCTACACCTTC CASSLGRGQGRGYTF
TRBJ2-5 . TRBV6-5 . TGTGCCAGCAGTTCCCGGGGTGGAGAGACCCAGTACTTC CASSSRGGETQYF
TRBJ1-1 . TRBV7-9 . TGTGCCAGCAGCCGCCAGGGAGGAAACACTGAAGCTTTCTTT CASSRQGGNTEAFF
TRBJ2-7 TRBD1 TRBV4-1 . TGCGCCAGCAGCCGAGACAGGGGTTCCTACGAGCAGTACTTC CASSRDRGSYEQYF
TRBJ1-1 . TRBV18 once TGTGCCAGCTCACTGGGACATAAAACGAACACTGAAGCTTTCTTT CASSLGHKTNTEAFF
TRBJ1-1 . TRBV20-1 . TGCAGTGCTTTTAACACTGAAGCTTTCTTT CSAFNTEAFF
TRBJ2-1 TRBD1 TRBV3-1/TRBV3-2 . TGTGCCAGCAGCCCCTGGGACAGCTCCTACAATGAGCAGTTCTTC CASSPWDSSYNEQFF
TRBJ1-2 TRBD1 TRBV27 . TGTGCCAGCAGTCCCCGACAGGGAAACTATGGCTACACCTTC CASSPRQGNYGYTF
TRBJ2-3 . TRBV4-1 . TGCGCCAGCAGCCAAGGTTTGGAAGGGGCCAGGGGATCAGATACGCAGTATTTT CASSQGLEGARGSDTQYF
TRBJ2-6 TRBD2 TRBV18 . TGTGCCAGCTCACCTACCCAGGGAGGGTCCCCTGGGGCCAACGTCCTGACTTTC CASSPTQGGSPGANVLTF
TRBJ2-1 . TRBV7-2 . TGTGCCAGCAGCTTAAGGACAACTACTACAGCGAGCTCCTACAATGAGCAGTTCTTC CASSLRTTTTASSYNEQFF
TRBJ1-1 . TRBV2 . TGTGCCAGCAGTGAAGAGGGGAGGACTGAAGCTTTCTTT CASSEEGRTEAFF
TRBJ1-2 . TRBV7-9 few TGTGCCAGCAGCAGCGGGGGGTCCGCTTATGGCTACACCTTC CASSSGGSAYGYTF
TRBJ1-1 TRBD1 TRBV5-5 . TGTGCCAGCCTGGGACAGACGAACACTGAAGCTTTCTTT CASLGQTNTEAFF
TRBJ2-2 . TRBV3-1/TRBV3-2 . TGTGCCAGCAACCCCACAGGGACCGGGGAGCTGTTTTTT CASNPTGTGELFF
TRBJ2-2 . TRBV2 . TGTGCCAGTGGCAGGGGTGGGTCCGGCACCGGGGAGCTGTTTTTT CASGRGGSGTGELFF
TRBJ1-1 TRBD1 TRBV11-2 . TGTGCCAGCAGGCGACAGGGTAACACTGAAGCTTTCTTT CASRRQGNTEAFF
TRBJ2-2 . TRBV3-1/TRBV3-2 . TGTGCCAGCAGCCTCGATTCGACTCCAAGAGGGACCGGGGAGCTGTTTTTT CASSLDSTPRGTGELFF
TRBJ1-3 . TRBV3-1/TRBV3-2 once TGTGCCAGCAGCCAAGATCGTAGAAACACCATATATTTT CASSQDRRNTIYF
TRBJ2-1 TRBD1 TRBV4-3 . TGCGCCAGCGGATACGGGACAGGGTTCAATGAGCAGTTCTTC CASGYGTGFNEQFF
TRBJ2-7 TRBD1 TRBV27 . TGTGCCAGCAGTTTTTACGGGACAGGGTGGTCCGAGCAGTACTTT CASSFYGTGWSEQYF
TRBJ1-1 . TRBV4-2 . TGTGCCAGCAGTCCGTTGGGCAGGGGAGTACGGAATACTGAAGCTTTCTTT CASSPLGRGVRNTEAFF
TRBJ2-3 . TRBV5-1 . TGCGCCAGCAGCTTCGGGGAGATTACAGATACGCAGTATTTT CASSFGEITDTQYF
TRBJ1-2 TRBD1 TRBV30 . TGTGCCTGGAGTCCCGGACAGGGAAACTATGGCTACACCTTC CAWSPGQGNYGYTF
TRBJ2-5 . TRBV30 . TGTGCCTGGCAAGAGGGAGAGACCCAGTACTTC CAWQEGETQYF
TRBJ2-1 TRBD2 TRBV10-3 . TGTGCCATCAGTGAGTCCCAACTAGCGGGGGGAAATGAGCAGTTCTTC CAISESQLAGGNEQFF
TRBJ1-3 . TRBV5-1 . TGCGCCAGCAGCTTGTTGTCTGGAAACACCATATATTTT CASSLLSGNTIYF
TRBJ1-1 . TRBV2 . TGTGCCAGCAGGCAGACAGCCGTGGGGAACACTGAAGCTTTCTTT CASRQTAVGNTEAFF
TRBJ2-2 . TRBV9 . TGTGCCAGCAGCCCCCAATCAGGGACGGCGGTCGGGGAGCTGTTTTTT CASSPQSGTAVGELFF
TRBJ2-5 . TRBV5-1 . TGCGCCAGTAGAGACAGGACCCAAGAGACCCAGTACTTC CASRDRTQETQYF
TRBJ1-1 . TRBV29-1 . TGCAGCGTTTCTAGGATGAACACTGAAGCTTTCTTT CSVSRMNTEAFF
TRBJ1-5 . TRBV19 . TGTGCCAGTAGTATAGTGGTAGGGGCGGGTAGCAATCAGCCCCAGCATTTT CASSIVVGAGSNQPQHF
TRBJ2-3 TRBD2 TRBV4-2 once TGTGCCAGCAGCCAACCTAGCGGGCGGGGGTCAGATACGCAGTATTTT CASSQPSGRGSDTQYF
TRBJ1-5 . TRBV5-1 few TGCGCCAGCAGCTTGGGAGCTCATAGCAATCAGCCCCAGCATTTT CASSLGAHSNQPQHF
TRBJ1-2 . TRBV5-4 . TGTGCCTTACGGACAGACACCTATGGCTACACCTTC CALRTDTYGYTF
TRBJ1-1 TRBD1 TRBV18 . TGTGCCAGCTCACCTACCCAGGGGGCGCCCACTGAAGCTTTCTTT CASSPTQGAPTEAFF
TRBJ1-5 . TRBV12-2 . TGTGCAAGTCGCTCGGGACAGGGGGCGCGCCAGCCCCAGCATTTT CASRSGQGARQPQHF
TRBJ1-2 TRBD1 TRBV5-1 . TGCGCCAGCAGCTTCACTAGCGACAGGGTGTTTAGTGGCTACACCTTC CASSFTSDRVFSGYTF
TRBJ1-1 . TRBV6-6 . TGTGCCAGCAAGGAGAACAGTATAAGTGAAGCTTTCTTT CASKENSISEAFF
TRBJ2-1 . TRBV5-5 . TGTGCCAGCAGCTTCGACGACCTACTGGGGCAGTTCTTC CASSFDDLLGQFF
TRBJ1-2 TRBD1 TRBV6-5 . TGTGCCAGCAAAGATGACCGGGACAGGGGCGGCTACACCTTC CASKDDRDRGGYTF
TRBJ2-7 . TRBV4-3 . TGCGCCAGCAGCCAAGATTTCGGGGGCGAGCAGTACTTC CASSQDFGGEQYF
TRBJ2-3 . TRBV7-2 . TGTGCCAGCAGCTTAGAAGGCAGGGGAGGAACAGATACGCAGTATTTT CASSLEGRGGTDTQYF
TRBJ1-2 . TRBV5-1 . TGCGCCAGCAGCTTGGGAGTAGTAGGAGGCTATGGCTACACCTTC CASSLGVVGGYGYTF
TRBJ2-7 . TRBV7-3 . TGTGCCAGCAGCTTAACTTGGCGGGCGGGACCTTCAAGCTACGAGCAGTACTTC CASSLTWRAGPSSYEQYF
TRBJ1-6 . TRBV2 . TGTGCCAGCAGTGAAAATTCCCCAGGGAATAGGGTTAATTCACCCCTCCACTTT CASSENSPGNRVNSPLHF
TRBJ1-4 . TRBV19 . TGTGCCAGTAGTATAGATGACTTCGGACATGAAAAACTGTTTTTT CASSIDDFGHEKLFF